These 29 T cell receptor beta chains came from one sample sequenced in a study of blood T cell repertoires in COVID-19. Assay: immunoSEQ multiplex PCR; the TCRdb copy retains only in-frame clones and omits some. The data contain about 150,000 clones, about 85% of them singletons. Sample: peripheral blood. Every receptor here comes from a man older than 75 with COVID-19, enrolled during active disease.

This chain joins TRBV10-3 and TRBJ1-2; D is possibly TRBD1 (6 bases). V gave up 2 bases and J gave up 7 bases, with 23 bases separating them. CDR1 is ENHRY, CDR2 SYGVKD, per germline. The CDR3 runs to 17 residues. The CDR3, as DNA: TGTGCCATCAGTGAGACCCAGGGTGGTGCGGGGGCAAGTGGCTACACCTTC. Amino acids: CAISETQGGAGASGYTF.

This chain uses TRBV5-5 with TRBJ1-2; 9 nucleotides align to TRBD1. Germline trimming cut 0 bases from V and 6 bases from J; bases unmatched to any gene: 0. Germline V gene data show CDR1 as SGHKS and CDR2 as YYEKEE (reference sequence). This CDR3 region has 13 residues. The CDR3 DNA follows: TGTGCCAGCAGCTTGGGACAGGGGGATGGCTACACCTTC. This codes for CASSLGQGDGYTF.

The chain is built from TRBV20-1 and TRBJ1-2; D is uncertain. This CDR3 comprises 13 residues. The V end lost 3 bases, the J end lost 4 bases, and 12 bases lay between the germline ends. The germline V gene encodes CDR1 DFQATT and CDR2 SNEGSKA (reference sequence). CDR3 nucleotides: TGCAGTGCTAGTTGGCAACAAAGCTATGGCTACACCTTC. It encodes CSASWQQSYGYTF.

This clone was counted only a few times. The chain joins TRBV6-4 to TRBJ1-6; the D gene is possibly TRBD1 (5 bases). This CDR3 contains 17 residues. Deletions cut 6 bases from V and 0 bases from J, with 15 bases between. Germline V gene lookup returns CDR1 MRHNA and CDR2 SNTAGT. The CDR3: CASRRVSGGSYNSPLHF. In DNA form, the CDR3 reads TGTGCCAGCAGAAGGGTGTCGGGGGGCTCCTATAATTCACCCCTCCACTTT.

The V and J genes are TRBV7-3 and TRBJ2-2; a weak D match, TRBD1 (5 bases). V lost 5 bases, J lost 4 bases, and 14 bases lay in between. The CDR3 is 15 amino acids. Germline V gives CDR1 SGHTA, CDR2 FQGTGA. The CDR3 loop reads CASSRTNSGTGELFF. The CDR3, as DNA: TGTGCCAGCAGCCGGACAAACTCGGGCACCGGGGAGCTGTTTTTT.

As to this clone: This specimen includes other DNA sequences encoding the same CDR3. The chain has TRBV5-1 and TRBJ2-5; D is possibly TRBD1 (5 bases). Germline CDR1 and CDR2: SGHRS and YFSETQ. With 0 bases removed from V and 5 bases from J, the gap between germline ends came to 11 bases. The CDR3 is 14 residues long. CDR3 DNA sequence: TGCGCCAGCAGCTTGGGGCAGGGTCAGGAGACCCAGTACTTC. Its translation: CASSLGQGQETQYF. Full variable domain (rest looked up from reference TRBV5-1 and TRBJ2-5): KAGVTQTPRYLIKTRGQQVTLSCSPISGHRSVSWYQQTPGQGLQFLFEYFSETQRNKGNFPGRFSGRQFSNSRSEMNVSTLELGDSALYLCASSLGQGQETQYFGPGTRLLVL.

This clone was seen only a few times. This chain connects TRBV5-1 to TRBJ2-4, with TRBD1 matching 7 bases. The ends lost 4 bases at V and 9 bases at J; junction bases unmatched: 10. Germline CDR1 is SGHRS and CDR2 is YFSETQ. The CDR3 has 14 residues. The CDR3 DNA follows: TGCGCCAGCAGCGTAACAGGGGATCAGGGCATTCAGTACTTC. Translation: CASSVTGDQGIQYF.

The CDR3 bases are TGTGCCAGCAGCCACAGCGGGAGCACAGATACGCAGTATTTT. Its translation is CASSHSGSTDTQYF. The chain recombines TRBV7-9 with TRBJ2-3, with D tentatively TRBD2 (6 bases). This CDR3 spans 14 amino acids. The V gene's germline CDR1 is SEHNR and CDR2 FQNEAQ (reference sequence). The V gene lost 5 bases and the J gene lost 0 bases, with 9 bases spanning the gap.

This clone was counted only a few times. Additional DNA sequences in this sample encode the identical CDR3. The CDR3 is CASSFDRGGYGYTF. The CDR3 coding sequence is TGTGCCAGCAGCTTCGACAGGGGAGGCTATGGCTACACCTTC. The chain combines TRBV5-4 with TRBJ1-2, with TRBD1 matching 8 bases. Germline values: CDR1 SGHNT, CDR2 YYREEE (reference sequence). The junction had 4 bases not matched to a gene; V was cut back by 2 bases and J by 4 bases. This CDR3 contains 14 residues.

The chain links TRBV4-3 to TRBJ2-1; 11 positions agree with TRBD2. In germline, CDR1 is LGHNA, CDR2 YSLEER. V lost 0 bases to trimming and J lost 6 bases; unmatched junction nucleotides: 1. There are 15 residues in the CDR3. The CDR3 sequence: CASSQDLAGGNEQFF. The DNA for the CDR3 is TGCGCCAGCAGCCAAGATCTAGCGGGGGGCAATGAGCAGTTCTTC.

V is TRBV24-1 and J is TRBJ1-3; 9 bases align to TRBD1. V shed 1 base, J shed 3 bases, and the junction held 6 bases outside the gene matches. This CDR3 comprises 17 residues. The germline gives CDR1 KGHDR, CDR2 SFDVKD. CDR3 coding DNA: TGTGCCACCAGTGATTTCGAAGGACAGGGGTTTGGAAACACCATATATTTT. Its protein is CATSDFEGQGFGNTIYF.

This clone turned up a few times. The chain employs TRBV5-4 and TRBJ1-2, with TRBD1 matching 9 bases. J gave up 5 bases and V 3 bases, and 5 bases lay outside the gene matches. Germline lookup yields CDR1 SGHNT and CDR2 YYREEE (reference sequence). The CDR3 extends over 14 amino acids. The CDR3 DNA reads TGTGCCAGCAGCTCCGGGACAGGGAGATATGGCTACACCTTC. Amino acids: CASSSGTGRYGYTF.

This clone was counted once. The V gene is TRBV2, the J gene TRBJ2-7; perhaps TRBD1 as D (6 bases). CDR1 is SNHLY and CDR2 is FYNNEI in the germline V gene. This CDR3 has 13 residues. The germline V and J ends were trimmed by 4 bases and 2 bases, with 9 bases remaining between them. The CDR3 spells CASSADSTYEQYF. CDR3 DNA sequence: TGTGCCAGCAGTGCGGACAGCACCTACGAGCAGTACTTC.

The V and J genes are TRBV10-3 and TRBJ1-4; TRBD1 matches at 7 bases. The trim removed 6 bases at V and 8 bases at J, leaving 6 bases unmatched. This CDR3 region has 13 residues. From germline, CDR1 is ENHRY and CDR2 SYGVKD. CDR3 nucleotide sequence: TGTGCCATCAGAGGTGACAGGGTGGAAAAACTGTTTTTT. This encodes CAIRGDRVEKLFF.

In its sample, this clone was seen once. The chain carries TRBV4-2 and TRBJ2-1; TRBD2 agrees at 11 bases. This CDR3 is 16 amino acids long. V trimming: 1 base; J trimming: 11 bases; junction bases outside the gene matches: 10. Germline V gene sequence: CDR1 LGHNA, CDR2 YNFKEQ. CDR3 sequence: CASSQVNLAGGDQQFF. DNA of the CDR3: TGTGCCAGCAGCCAAGTAAACTTAGCGGGGGGGGATCAGCAGTTCTTC.

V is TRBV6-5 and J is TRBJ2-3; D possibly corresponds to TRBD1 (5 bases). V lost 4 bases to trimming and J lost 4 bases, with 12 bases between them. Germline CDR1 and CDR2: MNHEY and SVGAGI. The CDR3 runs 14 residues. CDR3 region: CASSLRVGPDTQYF. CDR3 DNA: TGTGCCAGCAGTTTACGGGTGGGGCCAGATACGCAGTATTTT.

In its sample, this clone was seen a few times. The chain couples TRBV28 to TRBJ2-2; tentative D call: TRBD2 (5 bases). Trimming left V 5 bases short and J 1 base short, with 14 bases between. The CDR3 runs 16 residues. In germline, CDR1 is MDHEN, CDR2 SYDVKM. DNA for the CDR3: TGTGCCAGCAGTGGGTGGACTGCTGGGAACACCGGGGAGCTGTTTTTT. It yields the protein CASSGWTAGNTGELFF.

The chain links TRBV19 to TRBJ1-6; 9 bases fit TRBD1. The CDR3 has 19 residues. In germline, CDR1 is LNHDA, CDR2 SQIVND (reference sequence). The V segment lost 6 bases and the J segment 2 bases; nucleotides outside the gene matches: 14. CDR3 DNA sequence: TGTGCCAGTAGAGGGACAGGGAACTCCCTAAGGACCTATAATTCACCCCTCCACTTT. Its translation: CASRGTGNSLRTYNSPLHF.

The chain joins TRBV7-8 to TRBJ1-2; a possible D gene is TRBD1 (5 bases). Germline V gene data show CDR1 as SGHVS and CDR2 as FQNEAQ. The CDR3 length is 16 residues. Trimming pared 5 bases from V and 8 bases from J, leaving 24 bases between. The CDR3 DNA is TGTGCCAGCAGCCCGCACCTAGACAGACCTATGGAGGGCTACACCTTC. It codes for CASSPHLDRPMEGYTF.

DNA of the CDR3: TGTGCCAGCAGCCAAGAAAGGGGTGCCGGGACAGATCTCTCTGGGGCCAACGTCCTGACTTTC. The encoded protein is CASSQERGAGTDLSGANVLTF. The chain has TRBV4-2 and TRBJ2-6; 7 bases map to TRBD1. With V trimmed by 0 bases and J by 0 bases, 14 bases remained unmatched. The CDR3 sequence is 21 residues long. CDR1 and CDR2 from the germline V gene are LGHNA and YNFKEQ.

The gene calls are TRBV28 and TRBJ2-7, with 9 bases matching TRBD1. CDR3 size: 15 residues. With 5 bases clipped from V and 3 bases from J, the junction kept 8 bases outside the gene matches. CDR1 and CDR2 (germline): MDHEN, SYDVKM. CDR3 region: CASSTTGTGYYEQYF. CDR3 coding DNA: TGTGCCAGCAGTACCACCGGGACAGGGTACTACGAGCAGTACTTC.

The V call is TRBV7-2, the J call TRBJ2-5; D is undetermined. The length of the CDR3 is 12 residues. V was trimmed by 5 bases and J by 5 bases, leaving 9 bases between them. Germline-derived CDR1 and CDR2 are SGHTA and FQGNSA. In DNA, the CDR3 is TGTGCCAGCAGCCCCTTACTGGAGACCCAGTACTTC. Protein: CASSPLLETQYF.

The CDR3 DNA sequence: TGTGCCAGCAGCTTAACCGGAGGGACAGGCAGTTTCCAAGAGACCCAGTACTTC. This codes for CASSLTGGTGSFQETQYF. This chain joins TRBV7-3 and TRBJ2-5; TRBD1 agrees at 8 bases. The CDR3 sequence is 18 residues long. The ends lost 0 bases at V and 1 base at J; junction bases unmatched: 10. Germline loops: CDR1 SGHTA, CDR2 FQGTGA.

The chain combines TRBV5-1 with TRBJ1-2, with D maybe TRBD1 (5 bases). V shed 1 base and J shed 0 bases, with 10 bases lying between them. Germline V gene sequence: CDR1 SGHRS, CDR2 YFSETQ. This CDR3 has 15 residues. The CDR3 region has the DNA TGCGCCAGCAGCTTGAAGCAGGGCGCTAACTATGGCTACACCTTC. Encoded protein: CASSLKQGANYGYTF.

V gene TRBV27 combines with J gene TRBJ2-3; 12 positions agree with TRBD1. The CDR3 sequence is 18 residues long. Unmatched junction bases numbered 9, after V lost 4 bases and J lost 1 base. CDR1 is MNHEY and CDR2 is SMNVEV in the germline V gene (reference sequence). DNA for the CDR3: TGTGCCAGCAGTTCGTCCCGGGACAGGGGGCAAGGCACAGATACGCAGTATTTT. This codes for CASSSSRDRGQGTDTQYF.

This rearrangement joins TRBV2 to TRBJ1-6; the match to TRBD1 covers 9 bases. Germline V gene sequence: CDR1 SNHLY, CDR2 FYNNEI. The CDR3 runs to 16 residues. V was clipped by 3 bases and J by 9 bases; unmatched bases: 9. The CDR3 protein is CASSDPRDRVGSPLHF. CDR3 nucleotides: TGTGCCAGCAGTGACCCCCGGGACAGGGTGGGTTCACCCCTCCACTTT.

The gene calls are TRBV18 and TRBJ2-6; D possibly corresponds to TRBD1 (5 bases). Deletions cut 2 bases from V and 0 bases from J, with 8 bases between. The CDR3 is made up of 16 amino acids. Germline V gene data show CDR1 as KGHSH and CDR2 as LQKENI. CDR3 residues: CASSPARASGANVLTF. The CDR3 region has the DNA TGTGCCAGCTCACCAGCCAGGGCCTCTGGGGCCAACGTCCTGACTTTC.

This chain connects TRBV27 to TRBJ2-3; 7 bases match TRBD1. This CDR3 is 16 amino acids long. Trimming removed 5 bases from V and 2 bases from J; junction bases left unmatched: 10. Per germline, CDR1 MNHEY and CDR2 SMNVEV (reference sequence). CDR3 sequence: CASSDRVPFFTDTQYF. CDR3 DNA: TGTGCCAGCAGTGACAGGGTCCCTTTTTTCACAGATACGCAGTATTTT.

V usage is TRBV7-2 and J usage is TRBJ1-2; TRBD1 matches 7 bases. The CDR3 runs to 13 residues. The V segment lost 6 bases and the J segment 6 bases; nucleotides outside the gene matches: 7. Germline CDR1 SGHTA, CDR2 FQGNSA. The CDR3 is CASRRDSDHGYTF. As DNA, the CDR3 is TGTGCCAGCAGGCGGGACAGTGATCATGGCTACACCTTC.